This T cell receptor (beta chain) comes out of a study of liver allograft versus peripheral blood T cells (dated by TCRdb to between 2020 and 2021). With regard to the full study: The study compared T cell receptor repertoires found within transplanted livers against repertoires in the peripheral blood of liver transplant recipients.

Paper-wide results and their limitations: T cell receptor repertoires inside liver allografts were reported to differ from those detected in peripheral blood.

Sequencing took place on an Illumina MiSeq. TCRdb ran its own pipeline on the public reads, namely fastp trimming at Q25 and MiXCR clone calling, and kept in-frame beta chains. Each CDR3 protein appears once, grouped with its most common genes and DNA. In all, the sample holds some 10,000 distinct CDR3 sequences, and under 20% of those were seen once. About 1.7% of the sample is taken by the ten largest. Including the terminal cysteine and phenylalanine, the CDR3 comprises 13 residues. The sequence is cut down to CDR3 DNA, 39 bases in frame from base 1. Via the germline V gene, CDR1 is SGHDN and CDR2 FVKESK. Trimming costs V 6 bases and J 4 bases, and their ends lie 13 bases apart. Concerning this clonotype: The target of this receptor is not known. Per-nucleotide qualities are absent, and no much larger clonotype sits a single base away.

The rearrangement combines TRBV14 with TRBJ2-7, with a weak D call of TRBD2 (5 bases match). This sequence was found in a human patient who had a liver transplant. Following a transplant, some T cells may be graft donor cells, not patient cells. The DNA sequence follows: TGTGCCAGCAGTCCCGGGAACGTTTACGAGCAGTACTTC. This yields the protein CASSPGNVYEQYF.